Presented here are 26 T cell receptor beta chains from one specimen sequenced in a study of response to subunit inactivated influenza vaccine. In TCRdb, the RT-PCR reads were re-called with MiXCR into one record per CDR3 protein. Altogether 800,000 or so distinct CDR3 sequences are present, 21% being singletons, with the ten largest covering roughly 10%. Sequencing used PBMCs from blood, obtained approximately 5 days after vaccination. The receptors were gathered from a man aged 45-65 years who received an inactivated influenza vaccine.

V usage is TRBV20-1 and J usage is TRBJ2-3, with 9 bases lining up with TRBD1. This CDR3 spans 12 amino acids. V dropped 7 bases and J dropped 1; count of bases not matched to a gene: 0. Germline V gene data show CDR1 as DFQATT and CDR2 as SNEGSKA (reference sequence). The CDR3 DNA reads TGCAGTGGGACAGGGGGCACAGATACGCAGTATTTT. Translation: CSGTGGTDTQYF.

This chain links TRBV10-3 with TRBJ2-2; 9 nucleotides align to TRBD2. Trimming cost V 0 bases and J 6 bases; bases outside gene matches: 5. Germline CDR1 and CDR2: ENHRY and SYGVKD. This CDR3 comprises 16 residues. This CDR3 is CAISESLAGMSGELFF. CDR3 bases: TGTGCCATCAGTGAGTCCCTAGCGGGAATGTCCGGGGAGCTGTTTTTT.

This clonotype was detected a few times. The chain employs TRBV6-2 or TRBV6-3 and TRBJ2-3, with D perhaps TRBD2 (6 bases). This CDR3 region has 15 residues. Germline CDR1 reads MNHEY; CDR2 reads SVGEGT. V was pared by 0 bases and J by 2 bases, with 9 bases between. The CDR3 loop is CASSYSPGVTDTQYF. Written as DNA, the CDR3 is TGTGCCAGCAGTTACTCGCCGGGAGTCACAGATACGCAGTATTTT.

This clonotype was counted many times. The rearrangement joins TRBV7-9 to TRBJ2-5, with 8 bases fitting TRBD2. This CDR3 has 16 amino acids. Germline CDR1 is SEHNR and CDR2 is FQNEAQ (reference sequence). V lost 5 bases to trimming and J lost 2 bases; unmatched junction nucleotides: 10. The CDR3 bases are TGTGCCAGCAGCCCGAGGGCCAGCGGGGGACAAGAGACCCAGTACTTC. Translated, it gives CASSPRASGGQETQYF.

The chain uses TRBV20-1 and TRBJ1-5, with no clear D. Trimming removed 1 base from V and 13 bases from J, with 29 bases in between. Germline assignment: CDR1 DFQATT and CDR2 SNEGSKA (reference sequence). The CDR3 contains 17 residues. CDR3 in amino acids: CSARGYRRALMEYVQHF. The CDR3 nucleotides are TGCAGTGCTAGAGGATACAGACGGGCCCTCATGGAGTACGTACAGCATTTT.

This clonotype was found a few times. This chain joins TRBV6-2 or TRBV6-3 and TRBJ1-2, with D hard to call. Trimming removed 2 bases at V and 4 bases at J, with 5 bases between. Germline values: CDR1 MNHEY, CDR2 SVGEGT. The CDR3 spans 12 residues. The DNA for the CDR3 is TGTGCCAGCAGTTACGCCAGCTATGGCTACACCTTC. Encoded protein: CASSYASYGYTF.

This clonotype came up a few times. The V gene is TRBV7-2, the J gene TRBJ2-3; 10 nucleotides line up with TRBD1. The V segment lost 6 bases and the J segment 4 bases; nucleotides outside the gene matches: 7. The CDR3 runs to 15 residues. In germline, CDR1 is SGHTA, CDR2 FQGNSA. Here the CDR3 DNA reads TGTGCCAGCAGTCAAACGGGACAGGGGCCAGATACGCAGTATTTT. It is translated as CASSQTGQGPDTQYF.

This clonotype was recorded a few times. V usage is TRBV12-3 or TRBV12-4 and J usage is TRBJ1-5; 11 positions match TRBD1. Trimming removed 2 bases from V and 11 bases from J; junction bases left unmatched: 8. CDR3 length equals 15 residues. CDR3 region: CASSLRDRGFSAQHF. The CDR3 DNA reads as TGTGCCAGCAGTTTAAGGGACAGGGGGTTTTCAGCCCAGCATTTT.

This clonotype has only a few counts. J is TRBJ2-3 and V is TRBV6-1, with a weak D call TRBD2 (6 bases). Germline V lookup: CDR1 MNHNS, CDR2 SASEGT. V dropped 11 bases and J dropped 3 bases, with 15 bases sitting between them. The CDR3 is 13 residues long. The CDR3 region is CAGRASATDTQYF. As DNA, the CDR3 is TGTGCCGGACGGGCTAGCGCGACAGATACGCAGTATTTT.

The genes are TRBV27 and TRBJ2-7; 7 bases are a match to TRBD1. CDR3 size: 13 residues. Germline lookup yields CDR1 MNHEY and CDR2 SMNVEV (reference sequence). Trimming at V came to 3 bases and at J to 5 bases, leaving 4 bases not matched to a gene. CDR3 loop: CASSLLGQNEQYF. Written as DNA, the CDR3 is TGTGCCAGCAGTTTGCTGGGACAGAACGAGCAGTACTTC.

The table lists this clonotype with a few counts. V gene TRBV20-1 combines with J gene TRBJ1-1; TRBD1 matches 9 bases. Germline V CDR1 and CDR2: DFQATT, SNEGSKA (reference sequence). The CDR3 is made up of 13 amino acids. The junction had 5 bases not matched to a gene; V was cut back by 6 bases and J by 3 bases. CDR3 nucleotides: TGCAGTGCCCCACAGGGGGCGGACACTGAAGCTTTCTTT. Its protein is CSAPQGADTEAFF.

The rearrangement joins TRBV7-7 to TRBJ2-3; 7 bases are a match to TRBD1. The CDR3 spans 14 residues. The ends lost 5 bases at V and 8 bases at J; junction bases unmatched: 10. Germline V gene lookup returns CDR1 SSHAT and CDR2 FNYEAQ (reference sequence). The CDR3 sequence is CASSTDRELGTQYF. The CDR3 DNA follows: TGTGCCAGCAGCACCGACAGGGAACTCGGTACGCAGTATTTT.

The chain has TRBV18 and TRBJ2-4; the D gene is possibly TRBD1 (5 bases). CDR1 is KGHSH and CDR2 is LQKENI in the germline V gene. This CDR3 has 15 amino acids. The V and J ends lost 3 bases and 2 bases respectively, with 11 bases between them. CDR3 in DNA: TGTGCCAGCTCACCCTCCCCAGGGCCCAAAAACATTCAGTACTTC. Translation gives CASSPSPGPKNIQYF.

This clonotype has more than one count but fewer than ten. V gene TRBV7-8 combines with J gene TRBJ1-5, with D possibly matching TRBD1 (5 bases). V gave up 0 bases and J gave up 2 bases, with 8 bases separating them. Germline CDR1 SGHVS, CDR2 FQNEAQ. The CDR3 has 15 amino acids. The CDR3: CASSLARVGNQPQHF. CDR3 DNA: TGTGCCAGCAGCTTAGCCAGGGTGGGCAATCAGCCCCAGCATTTT.

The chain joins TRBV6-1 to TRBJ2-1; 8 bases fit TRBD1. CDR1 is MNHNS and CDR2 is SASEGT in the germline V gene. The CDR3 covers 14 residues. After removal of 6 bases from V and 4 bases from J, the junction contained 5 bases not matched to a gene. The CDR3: CASRGRGRYNEQFF. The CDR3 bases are TGTGCCAGCAGGGGCAGGGGGCGGTACAATGAGCAGTTCTTC.

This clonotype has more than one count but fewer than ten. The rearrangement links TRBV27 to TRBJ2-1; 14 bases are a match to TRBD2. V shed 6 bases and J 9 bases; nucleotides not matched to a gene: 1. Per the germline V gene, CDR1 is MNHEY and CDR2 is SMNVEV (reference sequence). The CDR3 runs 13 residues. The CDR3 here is CASRGLAGAEQFF. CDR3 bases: TGTGCCAGCAGGGGACTAGCGGGAGCTGAGCAGTTCTTC.

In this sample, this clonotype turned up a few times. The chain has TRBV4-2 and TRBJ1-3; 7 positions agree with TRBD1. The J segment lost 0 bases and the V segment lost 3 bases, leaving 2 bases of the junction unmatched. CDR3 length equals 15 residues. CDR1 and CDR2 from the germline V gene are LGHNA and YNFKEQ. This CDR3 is CASSHGQDSGNTIYF. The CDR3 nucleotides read TGTGCCAGCAGCCACGGACAGGACTCTGGAAACACCATATATTTT.

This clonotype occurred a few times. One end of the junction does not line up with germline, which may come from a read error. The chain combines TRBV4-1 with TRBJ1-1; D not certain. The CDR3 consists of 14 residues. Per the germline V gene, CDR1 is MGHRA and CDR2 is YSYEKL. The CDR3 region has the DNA TGCGCCAGCAGCCAACCTACCAAGAACTCTGAAGCTTTCTTT. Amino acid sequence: CASSQPTKNSEAFF.

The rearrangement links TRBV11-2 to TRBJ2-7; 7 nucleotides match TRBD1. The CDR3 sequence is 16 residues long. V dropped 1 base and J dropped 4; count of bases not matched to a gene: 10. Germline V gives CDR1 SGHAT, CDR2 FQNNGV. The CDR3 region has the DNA TGTGCCAGCAGCTTAGGAGGGGCAGGGGGTTGGTACGAGCAGTACTTC. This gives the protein CASSLGGAGGWYEQYF.

DNA for the CDR3: TGTGCCATCAGTACACAGGGCCCGGGGGATGGCTACACCTTC. This gives the protein CAISTQGPGDGYTF. The chain uses TRBV10-3 and TRBJ1-2; maybe TRBD1 (6 bases). The CDR3 is made up of 14 amino acids. V lost 5 bases and J lost 6, with 16 bases in between. Germline-derived CDR1 and CDR2 are ENHRY and SYGVKD.

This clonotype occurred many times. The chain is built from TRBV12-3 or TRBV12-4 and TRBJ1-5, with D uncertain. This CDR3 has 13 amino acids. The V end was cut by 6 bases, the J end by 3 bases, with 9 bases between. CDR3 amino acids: CASSRDHNQPQHF. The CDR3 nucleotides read TGTGCCAGCAGCCGCGATCACAATCAGCCCCAGCATTTT.

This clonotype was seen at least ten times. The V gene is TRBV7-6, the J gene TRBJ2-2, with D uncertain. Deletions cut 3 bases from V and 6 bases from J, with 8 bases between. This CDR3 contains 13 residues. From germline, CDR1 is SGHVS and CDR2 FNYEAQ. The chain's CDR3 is CASSLVGSGELFF. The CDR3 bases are TGTGCCAGCAGCTTGGTGGGTTCCGGGGAGCTGTTTTTT.

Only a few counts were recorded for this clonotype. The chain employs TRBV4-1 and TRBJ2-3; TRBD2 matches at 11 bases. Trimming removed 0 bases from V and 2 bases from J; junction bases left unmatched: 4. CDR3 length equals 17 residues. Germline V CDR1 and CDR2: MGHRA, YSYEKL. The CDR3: CASSQDSTSGTTDTQYF. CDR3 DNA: TGCGCCAGCAGCCAAGATTCGACTAGCGGGACCACAGATACGCAGTATTTT.

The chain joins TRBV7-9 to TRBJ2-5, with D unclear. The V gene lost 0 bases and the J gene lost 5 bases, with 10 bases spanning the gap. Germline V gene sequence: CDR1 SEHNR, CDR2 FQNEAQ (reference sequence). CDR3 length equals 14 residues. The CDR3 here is CASSLAVSWETQYF. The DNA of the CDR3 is TGTGCCAGCAGCTTAGCGGTGTCGTGGGAGACCCAGTACTTC.

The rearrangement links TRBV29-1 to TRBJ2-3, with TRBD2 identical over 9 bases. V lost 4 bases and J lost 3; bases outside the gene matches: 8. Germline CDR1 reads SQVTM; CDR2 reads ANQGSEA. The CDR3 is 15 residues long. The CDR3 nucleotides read TGCAGCGTTGTAGAGGCGGGAGGGTCTACAGATACGCAGTATTTT. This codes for CSVVEAGGSTDTQYF.

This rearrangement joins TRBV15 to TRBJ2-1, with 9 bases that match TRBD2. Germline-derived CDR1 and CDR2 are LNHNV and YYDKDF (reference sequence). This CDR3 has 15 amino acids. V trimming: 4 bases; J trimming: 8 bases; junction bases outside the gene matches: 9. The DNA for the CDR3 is TGTGCCACCAGCACCCAGCGGCTAGCGGGATATGAGCAGTTCTTC. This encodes CATSTQRLAGYEQFF.